This T cell receptor beta chain was sequenced in a study of regulatory T cells in long-lasting Graves disease. With iRepertoire HTBI primers and Arm-PCR of CDR3 regions, TCR beta libraries were built. TCRdb itself ran the multiplex PCR reads through MiXCR, one entry per CDR3 protein. The table has some 220,000 distinct CDR3 sequences, 15% to 20% seen once; the top ten hold approximately 12%. Noted time point: newly diagnosed GD, antithyroid drugs for less than 3 months. Construction of the TCR library relied on RNA isolated from PBMCs. This clonotype was counted many times. Trimming pared 10 bases from V and 3 bases from J, leaving 13 bases between. The CDR3 covers 13 residues. Germline V lookup: CDR1 MNHEY, CDR2 SVGEGT. The same data also contributed to another study, on T cells in Graves' hyperthyroidism and ophthalmopathy.

This TCR came from a woman under 40 with Graves disease. J is TRBJ2-1 and V is TRBV6-2 or TRBV6-3, with D maybe TRBD1 (5 bases). This specimen was peripheral blood mononuclear cells (PBMCs), taken at new diagnosis, from a patient treated with antithyroid drugs. This CDR3 is CAILTGIYNEQFF. In DNA, the CDR3 is TGTGCCATCCTCACAGGTATCTACAATGAGCAGTTCTTC.